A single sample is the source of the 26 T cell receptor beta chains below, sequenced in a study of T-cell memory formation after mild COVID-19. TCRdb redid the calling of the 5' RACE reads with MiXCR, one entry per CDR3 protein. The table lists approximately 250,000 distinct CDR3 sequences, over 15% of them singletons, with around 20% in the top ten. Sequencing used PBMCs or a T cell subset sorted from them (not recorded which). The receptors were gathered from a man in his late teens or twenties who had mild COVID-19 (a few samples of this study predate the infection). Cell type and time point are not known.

DNA of the CDR3: TGTGCCAGCAGCGAAGGACGATATGGCTACACCTTC. This sequence encodes CASSEGRYGYTF. The genes are TRBV3-1 and TRBJ1-2, with D uncertain. The germline V gene encodes CDR1 LGHDT and CDR2 YNNKEL (reference sequence). The CDR3 is 12 residues long. Trimming took off 5 bases at V and 5 bases at J, with 9 bases between the two ends.

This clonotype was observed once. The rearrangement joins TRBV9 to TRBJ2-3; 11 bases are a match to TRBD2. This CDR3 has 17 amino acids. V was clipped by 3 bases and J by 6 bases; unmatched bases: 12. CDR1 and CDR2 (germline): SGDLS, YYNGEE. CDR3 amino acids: CASSGHIAGGLQDTQYF. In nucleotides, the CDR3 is TGTGCCAGCAGCGGACATATAGCGGGGGGGCTACAGGATACGCAGTATTTT.

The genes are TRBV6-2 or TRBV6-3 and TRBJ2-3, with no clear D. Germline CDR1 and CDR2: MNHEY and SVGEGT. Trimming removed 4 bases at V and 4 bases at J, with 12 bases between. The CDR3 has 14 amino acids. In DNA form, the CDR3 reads TGTGCCAGCAGTTCCCCCGGCGGCTCAGATACGCAGTATTTT. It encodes CASSSPGGSDTQYF.

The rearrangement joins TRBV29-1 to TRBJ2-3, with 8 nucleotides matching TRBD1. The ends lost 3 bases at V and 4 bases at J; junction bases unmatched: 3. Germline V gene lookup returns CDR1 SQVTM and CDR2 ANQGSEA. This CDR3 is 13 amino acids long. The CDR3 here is CSVDQTGADTQYF. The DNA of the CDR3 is TGCAGCGTTGACCAGACAGGGGCAGATACGCAGTATTTT.

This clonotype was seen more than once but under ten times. The CDR3 is CASSLPGAETQYF. As DNA, the CDR3 is TGTGCCAGCAGCTTACCGGGGGCTGAGACCCAGTACTTC. The chain employs TRBV7-9 and TRBJ2-5, with D perhaps being TRBD1 or TRBD2 (6 bases each). Deletions cut 2 bases from V and 5 bases from J, with 9 bases between. This CDR3 spans 13 amino acids. CDR1 is SEHNR and CDR2 is FQNEAQ in the germline V gene (reference sequence).

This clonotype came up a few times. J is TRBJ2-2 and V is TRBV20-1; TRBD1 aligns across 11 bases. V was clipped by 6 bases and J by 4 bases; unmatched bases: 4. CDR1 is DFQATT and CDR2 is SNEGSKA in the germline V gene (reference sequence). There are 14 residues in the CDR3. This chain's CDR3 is CSASGQGATGELFF. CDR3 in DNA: TGCAGTGCGTCCGGACAGGGGGCCACCGGGGAGCTGTTTTTT.

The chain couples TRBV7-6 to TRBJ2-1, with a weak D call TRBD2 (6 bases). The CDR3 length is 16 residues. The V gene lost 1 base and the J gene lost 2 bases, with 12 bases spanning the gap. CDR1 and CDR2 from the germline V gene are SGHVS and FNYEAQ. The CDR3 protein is CASSLVVGGTYNEQFF. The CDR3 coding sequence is TGTGCCAGCAGCTTAGTGGTGGGGGGAACCTACAATGAGCAGTTCTTC.

CDR3 nucleotide sequence: TGTGCCAGCATAGACCATCGGAATGGCTACACCTTC. Encoded protein: CASIDHRNGYTF. The chain combines TRBV6-5 with TRBJ1-2; D is ambiguous. In germline, CDR1 is MNHEY, CDR2 SVGAGI. This CDR3 has 12 residues. The V end was cut by 7 bases, the J end by 6 bases, with 12 bases between.

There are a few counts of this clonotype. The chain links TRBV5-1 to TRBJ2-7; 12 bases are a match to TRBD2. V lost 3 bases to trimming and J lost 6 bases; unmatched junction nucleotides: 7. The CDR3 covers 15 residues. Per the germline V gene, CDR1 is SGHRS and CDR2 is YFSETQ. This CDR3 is CASSSLAGGHGEQYF. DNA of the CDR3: TGCGCCAGCAGCTCACTAGCGGGGGGTCATGGCGAGCAGTACTTC.

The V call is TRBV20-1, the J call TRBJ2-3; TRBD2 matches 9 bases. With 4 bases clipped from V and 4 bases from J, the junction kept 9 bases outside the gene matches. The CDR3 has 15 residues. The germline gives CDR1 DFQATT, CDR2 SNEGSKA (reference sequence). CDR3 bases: TGCAGTGCTACGTCGGTTAGCGGGGGAGCAGATACGCAGTATTTT. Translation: CSATSVSGGADTQYF.

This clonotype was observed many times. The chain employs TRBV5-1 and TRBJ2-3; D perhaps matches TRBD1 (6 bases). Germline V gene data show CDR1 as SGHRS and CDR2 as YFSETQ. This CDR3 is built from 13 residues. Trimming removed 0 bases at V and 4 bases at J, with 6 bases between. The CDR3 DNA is TGCGCCAGCAGCTTGGACAGGGCAGATACGCAGTATTTT. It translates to CASSLDRADTQYF.

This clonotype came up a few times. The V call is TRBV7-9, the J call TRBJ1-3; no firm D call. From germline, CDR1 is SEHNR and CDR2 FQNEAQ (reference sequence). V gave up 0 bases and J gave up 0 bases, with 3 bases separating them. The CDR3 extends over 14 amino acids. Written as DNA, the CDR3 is TGTGCCAGCAGCTTAGCAGTCTCTGGAAACACCATATATTTT. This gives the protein CASSLAVSGNTIYF.

CDR3 residues: CANPRRGPGSATDTQYF. The CDR3 DNA follows: TGTGCCAACCCGAGAAGGGGTCCAGGGTCGGCCACAGATACGCAGTATTTT. V usage is TRBV5-8 and J usage is TRBJ2-3; a weak D match, TRBD1 (5 bases). V lost 9 bases to trimming and J lost 2 bases, with 25 bases between them. The CDR3 contains 17 residues. Per germline, CDR1 SGHTS and CDR2 YDEGEE.

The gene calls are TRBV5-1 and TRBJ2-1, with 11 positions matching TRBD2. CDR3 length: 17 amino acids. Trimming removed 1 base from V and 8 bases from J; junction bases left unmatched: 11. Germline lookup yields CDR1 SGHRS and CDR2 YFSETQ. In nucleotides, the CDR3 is TGCGCCAGCAGCTTGACTAGCGGGGGACACCAGGTCTATGAGCAGTTCTTC. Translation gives CASSLTSGGHQVYEQFF.

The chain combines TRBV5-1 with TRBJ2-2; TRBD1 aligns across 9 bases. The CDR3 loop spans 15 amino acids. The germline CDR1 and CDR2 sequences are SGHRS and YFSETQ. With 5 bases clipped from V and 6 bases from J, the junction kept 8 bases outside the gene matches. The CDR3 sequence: CASRTGTGFPGELFF. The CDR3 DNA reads TGCGCCAGCAGGACCGGGACAGGGTTCCCCGGGGAGCTGTTTTTT.

The CDR3 DNA reads as TGTGCCATCAGTGATCCCTTAGCGGGGAGAGAGCAGTACTTC. Protein sequence: CAISDPLAGREQYF. The chain joins TRBV10-3 to TRBJ2-7, with 8 nucleotides matching TRBD2. Trimming removed 3 bases from V and 7 bases from J; junction bases left unmatched: 8. Germline V lookup: CDR1 ENHRY, CDR2 SYGVKD. There are 14 residues in the CDR3.

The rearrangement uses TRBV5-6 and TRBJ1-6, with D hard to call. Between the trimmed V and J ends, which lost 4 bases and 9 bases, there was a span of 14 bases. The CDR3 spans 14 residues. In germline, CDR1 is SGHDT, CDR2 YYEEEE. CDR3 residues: CASSRRALGSPLHF. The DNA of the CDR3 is TGTGCCAGCAGCCGGCGGGCCTTGGGTTCACCCCTCCACTTT. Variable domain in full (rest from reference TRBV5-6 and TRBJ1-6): DAGVTQSPTHLIKTRGQQVTLRCSPKSGHDTVSWYQQALGQGPQFIFQYYEEEERQRGNFPDRFSGHQFPNYSSELNVNALLLGDSALYLCASSRRALGSPLHFGNGTRLTVT.

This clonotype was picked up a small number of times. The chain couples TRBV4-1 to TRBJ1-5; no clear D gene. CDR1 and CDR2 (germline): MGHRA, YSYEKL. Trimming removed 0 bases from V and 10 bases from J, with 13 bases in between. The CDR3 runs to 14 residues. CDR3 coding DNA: TGCGCCAGCAGCCAAGATACGTTCGGATATCCCCAGCATTTT. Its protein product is CASSQDTFGYPQHF.

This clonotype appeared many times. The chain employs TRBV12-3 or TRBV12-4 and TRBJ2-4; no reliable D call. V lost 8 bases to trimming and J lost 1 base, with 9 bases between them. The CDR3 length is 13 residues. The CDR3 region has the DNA TGTGCCAGCGCGTTGGAGGCCAAAAACATTCAGTACTTC. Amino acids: CASALEAKNIQYF.

The CDR3 coding sequence is TGTGCCAGCAGCTCCTCCTCGGGAGGGTCGGGTTTGCGAGAGACCCAGTACTTC. This encodes CASSSSSGGSGLRETQYF. V gene TRBV6-9 combines with J gene TRBJ2-5; 8 bases line up with TRBD2. The V gene end was trimmed by 6 bases and the J gene end by 4 bases; junction bases not matched to a gene: 19. This CDR3 has 18 amino acids. CDR1 and CDR2 (germline): MNHGY, SVAAGI.

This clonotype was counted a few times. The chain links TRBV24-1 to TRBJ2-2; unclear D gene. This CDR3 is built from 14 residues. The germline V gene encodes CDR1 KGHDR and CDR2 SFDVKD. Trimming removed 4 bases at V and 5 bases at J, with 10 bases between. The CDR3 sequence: CATSDPRRTGELFF. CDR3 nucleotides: TGTGCCACCAGTGACCCCCGAAGGACCGGGGAGCTGTTTTTT.

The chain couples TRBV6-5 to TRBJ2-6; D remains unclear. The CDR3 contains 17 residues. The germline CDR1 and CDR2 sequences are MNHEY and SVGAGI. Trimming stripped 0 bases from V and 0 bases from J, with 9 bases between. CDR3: CASSYSDRHSGANVLTF. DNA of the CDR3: TGTGCCAGCAGTTACTCGGACCGTCACTCTGGGGCCAACGTCCTGACTTTC.

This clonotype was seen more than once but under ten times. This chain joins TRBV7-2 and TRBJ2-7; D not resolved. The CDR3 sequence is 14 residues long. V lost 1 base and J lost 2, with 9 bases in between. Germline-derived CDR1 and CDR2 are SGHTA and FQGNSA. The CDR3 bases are TGTGCCAGCAGCTTAGACTACGGACCCTACGAGCAGTACTTC. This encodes CASSLDYGPYEQYF.

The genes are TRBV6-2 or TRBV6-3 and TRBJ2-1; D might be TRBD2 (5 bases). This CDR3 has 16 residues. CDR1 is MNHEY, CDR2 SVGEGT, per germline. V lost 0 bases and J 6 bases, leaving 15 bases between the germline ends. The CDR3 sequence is CASSYSAGPLVNEQFF. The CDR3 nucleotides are TGTGCCAGCAGTTACTCTGCGGGCCCCCTGGTCAATGAGCAGTTCTTC.

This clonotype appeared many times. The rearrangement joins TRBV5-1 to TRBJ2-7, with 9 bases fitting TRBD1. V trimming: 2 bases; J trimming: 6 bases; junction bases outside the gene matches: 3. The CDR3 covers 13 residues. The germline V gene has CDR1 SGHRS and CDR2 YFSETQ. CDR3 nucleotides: TGCGCCAGCAGCTTCTCGACAGGGGGCGAGCAGTACGTC. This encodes CASSFSTGGEQYV.

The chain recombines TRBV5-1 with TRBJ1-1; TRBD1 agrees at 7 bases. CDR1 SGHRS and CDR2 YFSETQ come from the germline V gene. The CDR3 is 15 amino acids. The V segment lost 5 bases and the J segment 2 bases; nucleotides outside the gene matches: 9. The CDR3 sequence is CASSRDSHANTEAFF. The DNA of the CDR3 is TGCGCCAGCAGTCGGGACAGCCACGCTAACACTGAAGCTTTCTTT.